The T cell receptor (beta chain) under discussion was sequenced for a study of T cell repertoires in cytomegalovirus infection (dated by TCRdb to the late 2010s). Turning to the overall study: Because public TCR beta signatures pointed to carriage of CMV infection together with the matching HLA type, the HLA type of each donor mattered for the analysis. General findings and caveats noted by the study authors: The ex vivo response was dominated by HLA-C-restricted CMV-specific TCR beta clonotypes, which also provided the single most frequent clonotype in two of eight donors. In both this cohort and an independent cohort of under 450 donors, the cumulative frequency of public TCR beta family members distinguished carriers of CMV infection plus the relevant HLA type.

Data came from an Illumina HiSeq 1500. TCRdb reworked the public reads: Q25 trimming with fastp, MiXCR clone assembly, productive beta chains retained. One record per CDR3 amino acid sequence lists the most common genes and DNA. In all, the sample holds about 260,000 distinct CDR3 sequences, and roughly an eighth of those were seen once. The top ten clones comprise 8.8% of the sample. Only one count was recorded for this clonotype. Its antigen specificity is not known. Base qualities are missing; no much larger clone stands one base away. Evidence from a single read is weak. This receptor was obtained from a human donor in good health (CMV status not recorded). Some clones in this sample may be carry-over from other donors' samples. Source material: PBMCs.

CDR3 loop: CASSLEGVEQFF. The sequenced DNA: TGCGCCAGCAGCTTGGAGGGAGTTGAGCAGTTCTTC. The chain uses TRBV5-1 and TRBJ2-1, with TRBD2 tentatively as D gene (5 bases match). Looking up the germline V gene yields CDR1 SGHRS and CDR2 YFSETQ. Measured from the cysteine to the phenylalanine, the CDR3 is 12 residues long. Solely the CDR3 DNA is kept, with 36 bases framed from the first base. The V end loses 0 bases and the J end loses 9 bases, and a stretch of 7 bases separates them.